Below are 18 T cell receptor beta chains sequenced from a single sample in a study of technical replicates of blood from a few donors. TCRdb keeps only in-frame clones here, not all; method: immunoSEQ multiplex PCR. The table includes 65,000 to 90,000 clones, roughly 93% detected once. The sequencing input was T cells isolated from PBMCs. These receptors originate from a human donor in good health.

This clone has only one observation. The rearrangement uses TRBV7-9 and TRBJ2-6; TRBD2 might be the D (7 bases). The CDR3 is 19 residues long. V lost 5 bases, J lost 0 bases, and 20 bases lay in between. Looked up from germline, CDR1 is SEHNR and CDR2 is FQNEAQ (reference sequence). CDR3 loop: CASSPSLGGLNSGANVLTF. The DNA of the CDR3 is TGTGCCAGCAGCCCCTCGTTGGGGGGGCTGAACTCTGGGGCCAACGTCCTGACTTTC.

The chain has TRBV19 and TRBJ1-1; no firm D call. Germline V CDR1 and CDR2: LNHDA, SQIVND (reference sequence). CDR3 size: 17 residues. Deletions cut 1 base from V and 3 bases from J, with 18 bases between. The CDR3 protein is CASSIGTPPTPDTEAFF. Written as DNA, the CDR3 is TGTGCCAGTAGTATAGGAACTCCTCCTACCCCTGACACTGAAGCTTTCTTT.

The chain combines TRBV7-9 with TRBJ2-3; D is unclear. With 8 bases removed from V and 2 bases from J, the gap between germline ends came to 8 bases. This CDR3 is 12 amino acids long. Germline CDR1 reads SEHNR; CDR2 reads FQNEAQ (reference sequence). CDR3 sequence reads: CASSRYTDTQYF. The DNA for the CDR3 is TGTGCCAGCTCCAGGTACACAGATACGCAGTATTTT.

This rearrangement joins TRBV19 to TRBJ1-2, with 7 bases matching TRBD1. Germline-derived CDR1 and CDR2 are LNHDA and SQIVND (reference sequence). The CDR3 has 13 amino acids. V was clipped by 5 bases and J by 4 bases; unmatched bases: 4. The CDR3 nucleotides are TGTGCCAGTAGTCAAGGACAGGCCTATGGCTACACCTTC. Its translation: CASSQGQAYGYTF. Full variable domain (remainder filled in from reference TRBV19 and TRBJ1-2): DGGITQSPKYLFRKEGQNVTLSCEQNLNHDAMYWYRQDPGQGLRLIYYSQIVNDFQKGDIAEGYSVSREKKESFPLTVTSAQKNPTAFYLCASSQGQAYGYTFGSGTRLTVV.

This sequence joins TRBV2 and TRBJ1-6; tentative D call: TRBD1 (5 bases). The CDR3 totals 13 residues. V was clipped by 10 bases and J by 0 bases, with 7 bases between them. Germline V gene lookup returns CDR1 SNHLY and CDR2 FYNNEI. In DNA form, the CDR3 reads TGTGCCACCCAGGGCTCCTATAATTCACCCCTCCACTTT. It encodes CATQGSYNSPLHF.

V gene TRBV4-1 combines with J gene TRBJ1-1, with 9 bases that match TRBD1. Trimming took 3 bases from V and 3 from J; bases not matched to a gene: 2. This CDR3 spans 14 amino acids. From germline, CDR1 is MGHRA and CDR2 YSYEKL. The CDR3 sequence is CASSHRTGDTEAFF. The DNA for the CDR3 is TGCGCCAGCAGCCACCGGACAGGGGACACTGAAGCTTTCTTT.

V and J are TRBV19 and TRBJ2-7, with TRBD1 matching 9 bases. Per the germline V gene, CDR1 is LNHDA and CDR2 is SQIVND (reference sequence). The J segment lost 1 base and the V segment lost 4 bases, leaving 8 bases of the junction unmatched. This CDR3 is built from 16 residues. CDR3 sequence: CASSRGQGVGSYEQYF. The CDR3 nucleotides read TGTGCCAGTAGTAGGGGACAGGGTGTCGGGTCCTACGAGCAGTACTTC.

This sequence joins TRBV6-5 and TRBJ2-7, with D unclear. Looked up from germline, CDR1 is MNHEY and CDR2 is SVGAGI. The CDR3 sequence is 11 residues long. V lost 7 bases, J lost 4 bases, and 8 bases lay in between. For the CDR3, the DNA is TGTGCCAGCATGAGCGATTACGAGCAGTACTTC. It is translated as CASMSDYEQYF.

The chain combines TRBV7-8 with TRBJ2-5; 12 positions match TRBD2. V trimming: 3 bases; J trimming: 5 bases; junction bases outside the gene matches: 4. CDR1 is SGHVS and CDR2 is FQNEAQ in the germline V gene. The length of the CDR3 is 15 residues. This chain's CDR3 is CASSFRLAGVETQYF. The CDR3 DNA reads TGTGCCAGCAGCTTTAGACTAGCGGGAGTGGAGACCCAGTACTTC.

The CDR3 is CASSAIAGGTYEQYF. For the CDR3, the DNA is TGCGCCAGCAGTGCGATAGCGGGGGGGACCTACGAGCAGTACTTC. The V gene is TRBV10-1, the J gene TRBJ2-7, with 11 nucleotides matching TRBD2. This CDR3 spans 15 amino acids. Per the germline V gene, CDR1 is WNHNN and CDR2 is SYGVQD (reference sequence). V lost 4 bases, J lost 2 bases, and 4 bases stayed unmatched.

The V and J genes are TRBV5-1 and TRBJ2-3; D uncertain. The V and J ends lost 1 base and 2 bases respectively, with 8 bases between them. CDR3 size: 14 residues. CDR1 and CDR2 from the germline V gene are SGHRS and YFSETQ. CDR3 in amino acids: CASSLSLPTDTQYF. The CDR3 DNA is TGCGCCAGCAGCTTGTCCCTTCCCACAGATACGCAGTATTTT.

A single count supports this clone. The J gene is TRBJ2-3, the V gene TRBV10-3; 7 bases match TRBD2. The CDR3 covers 17 residues. J gave up 1 base and V 4 bases, and 11 bases lay outside the gene matches. Germline assignment: CDR1 ENHRY and CDR2 SYGVKD. This chain's CDR3 is CAISGPLAGVGTDTQYF. The CDR3 DNA sequence: TGTGCCATCAGTGGACCCTTGGCGGGGGTAGGCACAGATACGCAGTATTTT.

This chain connects TRBV25-1 to TRBJ2-3; 8 bases line up with TRBD2. V dropped 8 bases and J dropped 5; count of bases not matched to a gene: 6. The CDR3 loop spans 13 amino acids. CDR1 and CDR2 from the germline V gene are MGHDK and SYGVNS. The DNA for the CDR3 is TGTGCCAGCGGGCGGGGGGCAGGAGATACGCAGTATTTT. Amino acids: CASGRGAGDTQYF.

This clone came up once. The chain recombines TRBV11-3 with TRBJ2-3; D perhaps matches TRBD1 (6 bases). This CDR3 has 17 residues. Germline CDR1 and CDR2: SGHNT and YENEEA. The V end was cut by 7 bases, the J end by 2 bases, with 22 bases between. CDR3 residues: CASTTPFRDTSTDTQYF. CDR3 coding DNA: TGTGCCAGCACCACCCCCTTCCGGGACACCTCCACAGATACGCAGTATTTT.

The chain has TRBV9 and TRBJ2-1, with D possibly being TRBD2 (6 bases). V was clipped by 3 bases and J by 6 bases, with 16 bases between them. In germline, CDR1 is SGDLS, CDR2 YYNGEE. CDR3 size: 15 residues. CDR3 sequence: CASSGSGLKGNEQFF. The CDR3 bases are TGTGCCAGCAGCGGTAGCGGACTCAAGGGCAATGAGCAGTTCTTC.

The gene calls are TRBV28 and TRBJ2-7; TRBD2 matches 11 bases. CDR1 and CDR2 from the germline V gene are MDHEN and SYDVKM. The V and J ends lost 3 bases and 4 bases, in that order; junction bases with no gene match: 11. The CDR3 consists of 17 residues. CDR3 in amino acids: CASSLLSSGRPRYEQYF. The CDR3 DNA reads TGTGCCAGCAGTTTGCTATCTAGCGGGAGGCCTCGGTACGAGCAGTACTTC.

This clone was seen a few times. The chain recombines TRBV6-1 with TRBJ1-5, with D tentatively TRBD1 (5 bases). V lost 3 bases and J 5 bases, leaving 14 bases between the germline ends. Per the germline V gene, CDR1 is MNHNS and CDR2 is SASEGT. The CDR3 has 15 amino acids. CDR3 nucleotides: TGTGCCAGCAGTGATCAGGGTGAGTCGTATCAGCCCCAGCATTTT. The encoded protein is CASSDQGESYQPQHF.

V gene TRBV29-1 combines with J gene TRBJ2-1, with D unresolved. The CDR3 covers 14 residues. Germline CDR1 SQVTM, CDR2 ANQGSEA. V was trimmed by 6 bases and J by 0 bases, leaving 12 bases between them. CDR3: CSVVRLPSYNEQFF. The DNA of the CDR3 is TGCAGCGTGGTCCGACTCCCCTCCTACAATGAGCAGTTCTTC.